What follows are 12 T cell receptor beta chains derived from one specimen sequenced in a study of T cells in Graves' hyperthyroidism and ophthalmopathy. Amplification targeted TCR beta CDR3 regions from RNA transcripts. The HTBI primer set was used in a first-round RT-PCR of the TCR CDR3. Each CDR3 protein is one row after TCRdb ran MiXCR on the multiplex PCR reads. The sample contains hundreds of thousands of distinct CDR3 sequences, less than 15% of which appear only once. Sequenced material: blood. The receptors shown here come from a woman under 30 with Graves' hyperthyroidism.

This clonotype was counted many times. The chain is built from TRBV2 and TRBJ1-1; weak D call: TRBD1 (6 bases). Trimming cost V 8 bases and J 5 bases, with 18 bases left between them. The CDR3 totals 14 residues. Looked up from germline, CDR1 is SNHLY and CDR2 is FYNNEI. The CDR3 DNA is TGTGCCAGCGGGGTTGACAGGTTCCTAACTGAAGCTTTCTTT. Residues: CASGVDRFLTEAFF.

This clonotype was seen at least ten times. The CDR3 DNA is TGTGCCAGCAGTTTTGGGTTTATAGATACGCAGTATTTT. Translated, it gives CASSFGFIDTQYF. The V call is TRBV12-3 or TRBV12-4, the J call TRBJ2-3; D remains unclear. CDR3 size: 13 residues. Trimming took 3 bases from V and 5 from J, leaving 9 bases between them.

In its sample, this clonotype was seen many times. This chain joins TRBV12-3 or TRBV12-4 and TRBJ2-7, with TRBD2 identical over 10 bases. With V trimmed by 4 bases and J by 3 bases, 9 bases remained unmatched. This CDR3 contains 16 residues. CDR3 sequence reads: CASSSRRAGGLYEQYF. CDR3 nucleotide sequence: TGTGCCAGCAGTTCCCGTAGAGCGGGAGGGCTCTACGAGCAGTACTTC.

Many counts were recorded for this clonotype. The V and J genes are TRBV11-2 and TRBJ2-3; 12 bases are a match to TRBD2. CDR3 length: 18 residues. Per germline, CDR1 SGHAT and CDR2 FQNNGV. Trimming at V came to 3 bases and at J to 4 bases, leaving 11 bases not matched to a gene. The CDR3: CASSFTPVLAGGADTQYF. The DNA of the CDR3 is TGTGCCAGCAGCTTCACCCCGGTACTAGCGGGAGGTGCAGATACGCAGTATTTT.

With regard to this clonotype: The junction shows a germline mismatch at one end, possibly a read error. The J gene is TRBJ2-3, the V gene TRBV6-2 or TRBV6-3; D unclear. The CDR3 loop spans 16 amino acids. The germline gives CDR1 MNHEY, CDR2 SVGEGT. The CDR3 region is CASSYSGSPGQDTRYF. CDR3 bases: TGTGCCAGCAGTTACTCGGGTAGCCCCGGCCAGGATACGCGGTATTTT.

At least ten counts were recorded for this clonotype. This rearrangement joins TRBV2 to TRBJ2-7, with TRBD1 matching over 7 bases. From germline, CDR1 is SNHLY and CDR2 FYNNEI. This CDR3 has 14 residues. The junction had 10 bases not matched to a gene; V was cut back by 10 bases and J by 1 base. The chain's CDR3 is CATRFRDRSYEQYF. The CDR3 bases are TGTGCCACAAGATTCCGGGACAGATCCTACGAGCAGTACTTC.

This clonotype was counted between two and nine times. This chain uses TRBV5-1 with TRBJ2-2, with D unresolved. Trimming pared 1 base from V and 4 bases from J, leaving 14 bases between. Germline V CDR1 and CDR2: SGHRS, YFSETQ. This CDR3 spans 16 amino acids. In DNA, the CDR3 is TGCGCCAGCAGCTTGATCGGTCTCGCGAGCACCGGGGAGCTGTTTTTT. This codes for CASSLIGLASTGELFF. Full variable domain (missing parts from reference TRBV5-1 and TRBJ2-2): KAGVTQTPRYLIKTRGQQVTLSCSPISGHRSVSWYQQTPGQGLQFLFEYFSETQRNKGNFPGRFSGRQFSNSRSEMNVSTLELGDSALYLCASSLIGLASTGELFFGEGSRLTVL.

This clonotype was seen a handful of times. V is TRBV24-1 and J is TRBJ2-3; the match to TRBD2 covers 10 bases. This CDR3 has 16 amino acids. Trimming at V came to 5 bases and at J to 5 bases, leaving 9 bases not matched to a gene. Germline values: CDR1 KGHDR, CDR2 SFDVKD. The CDR3 DNA reads as TGTGCCACCAGTGGGGCTAGCGGGAGTTCAGGAGATACGCAGTATTTT. Its translation is CATSGASGSSGDTQYF.

This clonotype was observed at least ten times. The chain links TRBV20-1 to TRBJ2-7; the D is unclear. The V end was cut by 4 bases, the J end by 2 bases, with 9 bases between. Germline CDR1 and CDR2: DFQATT and SNEGSKA (reference sequence). The CDR3 runs to 12 residues. The CDR3, as DNA: TGCAGTGCTATTGTCGACACCTACGAGCAGTACTTC. Its translation is CSAIVDTYEQYF.

This clonotype occurred many times. The chain recombines TRBV12-3 or TRBV12-4 with TRBJ2-2; D is ambiguous. The CDR3 loop spans 15 amino acids. V gave up 3 bases and J gave up 3 bases, with 11 bases separating them. DNA of the CDR3: TGTGCCAGCAGTTTCCCTAACAGAGACACCGGGGAGCTGTTTTTT. Protein: CASSFPNRDTGELFF.

The chain links TRBV2 to TRBJ2-1, with 10 bases identical to TRBD1. Germline CDR1 is SNHLY and CDR2 is FYNNEI. The CDR3 has 15 residues. Trimming at V came to 9 bases and at J to 3 bases, leaving 8 bases not matched to a gene. CDR3 in amino acids: CASYAGQGFYNEQFF. In DNA form, the CDR3 reads TGTGCCAGTTATGCGGGACAGGGGTTCTACAATGAGCAGTTCTTC.

This clonotype occurred a few times. The genes are TRBV13 and TRBJ2-1, with D possibly being TRBD2 (6 bases). The CDR3 covers 13 residues. CDR1 and CDR2 (germline): PRHDT, FYEKMQ (reference sequence). Deletions cut 5 bases from V and 8 bases from J, with 13 bases between. The chain's CDR3 is CASSPSPGDEQFF. The CDR3 DNA follows: TGTGCCAGCAGCCCCAGCCCGGGGGATGAGCAGTTCTTC.